One and the same sample provided the 7 T cell receptor beta chains below, sequenced in a study of T-cell memory formation after mild COVID-19. TCRdb recomputed calls from the 5' RACE reads with MiXCR, one row per CDR3 protein. The sample has 350,000 to 500,000 distinct CDR3 sequences, around 22% seen once. Specimen: PBMCs or a T cell subset sorted from them (not recorded which). These receptor sequences come from an adult woman who had mild COVID-19 (a few samples of this study predate the infection). Cell type and time point are not known.

The V gene is TRBV6-5, the J gene TRBJ2-5, with D hard to call. Trimming pared 0 bases from V and 3 bases from J, leaving 8 bases between. This CDR3 region has 14 residues. Germline-derived CDR1 and CDR2 are MNHEY and SVGAGI. In nucleotides, the CDR3 is TGTGCCAGCAGTTACTCGCTATCAAAAGAGACCCAGTACTTC. It yields the protein CASSYSLSKETQYF.

The chain uses TRBV2 and TRBJ2-5, with TRBD1 matching 7 bases. Trimming cost V 0 bases and J 5 bases; bases outside gene matches: 6. Germline V gene data show CDR1 as SNHLY and CDR2 as FYNNEI. This CDR3 has 15 residues. The CDR3 DNA is TGTGCCAGCAGTGAAGCTCCAGGGGGTCAGGAGACCCAGTACTTC. This translates into CASSEAPGGQETQYF.

This clonotype was picked up many times. The rearrangement links TRBV10-3 to TRBJ1-3; D is unresolved. Germline CDR1 and CDR2: ENHRY and SYGVKD. V shed 7 bases and J shed 2 bases, with 9 bases lying between them. The CDR3 length is 13 residues. CDR3 in amino acids: CAITREPGNTIYF. In DNA form, the CDR3 reads TGTGCCATCACGAGGGAGCCTGGAAACACCATATATTTT.

This clonotype has just a few counts. The rearrangement joins TRBV12-3 or TRBV12-4 to TRBJ2-5; tentative D call: TRBD2 (6 bases). V was clipped by 6 bases and J by 3 bases, with 17 bases between them. The CDR3 has 15 amino acids. The CDR3 nucleotides read TGTGCCAGCAGCCCGGTCCTCCGGGAGAAAGAGACCCAGTACTTC. Its translation: CASSPVLREKETQYF.

The genes are TRBV20-1 and TRBJ2-1, with 7 bases matching TRBD2. The germline V gene encodes CDR1 DFQATT and CDR2 SNEGSKA (reference sequence). V was pared by 3 bases and J by 3 bases, with 5 bases of the junction left unmatched. The CDR3 loop spans 14 amino acids. CDR3 sequence reads: CSASSSGDYNEQFF. CDR3 coding DNA: TGCAGTGCTAGTTCTAGCGGTGACTACAATGAGCAGTTCTTC.

The chain recombines TRBV9 with TRBJ1-4; the D gene is possibly TRBD1 (5 bases). Trimming took 0 bases from V and 7 from J, leaving 13 bases between them. This CDR3 region has 15 residues. Germline V gene data show CDR1 as SGDLS and CDR2 as YYNGEE. CDR3 region: CASSVARGAGEKLFF. In DNA form, the CDR3 reads TGTGCCAGCAGCGTAGCAAGGGGCGCGGGTGAAAAACTGTTTTTT.

CDR3 amino acids: CASSFSTDAYEQYF. In DNA form, the CDR3 reads TGTGCCAGCAGTTTTTCGACAGACGCCTACGAGCAGTACTTC. The chain links TRBV6-5 to TRBJ2-7, with TRBD1 as a possible D gene (5 bases). The ends were cut back, 4 bases at V and 2 bases at J, with 12 bases in the middle. The CDR3 length is 14 residues. The V gene's germline CDR1 is MNHEY and CDR2 SVGAGI.